Listed below are T cell receptor beta chains from one sample, sequenced in a study of beta chain features in type 1 diabetes. Sequencing used immunoSEQ multiplex PCR; TCRdb keeps in-frame clones, though not all of them. The table shows 300,000 to 450,000 clones, with 10% to 15% occurring only once. Sequenced: naive CD4+ T cells from blood. These receptors were collected from a woman aged 18 to 35 with type 1 diabetes. CDR3s include the opening cysteine and the closing phenylalanine or tryptophan. A D gene is named only where the DNA matches it firmly. Expanded clones get a size class; other rows say once, few or many, or leave the size out.

d_gene	abundance	j_gene	v_gene	CDR3nt	CDR3aa
NA	NA	TRBJ2-7	TRBV6-1	TGTGCCAGCAGTGAAGGAAGCAGGGTTCGCGAGCAGTACTTC	CASSEGSRVREQYF
NA	NA	TRBJ2-1	TRBV4-3	TGCGCCAGCAGCCAAGACGTACAGCCGATCTACAATGAGCAGTTCTTC	CASSQDVQPIYNEQFF
NA	NA	TRBJ2-2	TRBV5-4	TGTGCCAGCAGCTTGGACTCGAACACCGGGGAGCTGTTTTTT	CASSLDSNTGELFF
NA	NA	TRBJ1-1	TRBV4-2	TGTGCCAGCAGCCAAGATATGGGAGGGATTGCAGCTTTCTTT	CASSQDMGGIAAFF
TRBD1	few	TRBJ1-5	TRBV27	TGTGCCAGCAGCCCGGCTTCGACAGGGGTTGGGCCCCAGCATTTT	CASSPASTGVGPQHF
NA	NA	TRBJ2-2	TRBV7-2	TGTGCCAGCAGCTCCCGACAGGCGAACACCGGGGAGCTGTTTTTT	CASSSRQANTGELFF
NA	NA	TRBJ2-7	TRBV7-2	TGTGCCAGCAGCTTGACGGACTTGGGAAACGGCTACGAGCAGTACTTC	CASSLTDLGNGYEQYF
TRBD1	few	TRBJ2-7	TRBV7-9	TGTGCCAGCAGCCCGGGACAGGGGATCGACGAGCAGTACTTC	CASSPGQGIDEQYF
NA	NA	TRBJ2-5	TRBV4-3	TGCGCCAGCAGCCAAGTAGTGGCAGGCCAAGAGACCCAGTACTTC	CASSQVVAGQETQYF
NA	few	TRBJ2-3	TRBV7-2	TGTGCCAGCAGCTTCGGGGGTACAGATACGCAGTATTTT	CASSFGGTDTQYF